The 3 T cell receptor beta chains reported below all come from one sample, sequenced in a study of cytomegalovirus exposure and HLA in healthy donors. Clones were read by immunoSEQ multiplex PCR, and TCRdb kept only the in-frame ones, dropping some. The sample contains 150,000 or so clones, about 91% of which appear only once. Specimen: PBMCs. All receptors derive from a woman aged 18-35 years in good health and CMV-seropositive.

This clone was detected once. V usage is TRBV5-1 and J usage is TRBJ2-1; 9 bases are a match to TRBD2. V dropped 3 bases and J dropped 7; count of bases not matched to a gene: 8. The V gene's germline CDR1 is SGHRS and CDR2 YFSETQ. The length of the CDR3 is 15 residues. CDR3 DNA sequence: TGCGCCAGCAGCTCCCGACTAGCGGTACGGAATGAGCAGTTCTTC. Translating gives CASSSRLAVRNEQFF.

In nucleotides, the CDR3 is TGTGCCAGCAGTTACTCTCAGGGAAGAGGAGGCTACACCTTC. It is translated as CASSYSQGRGGYTF. The chain recombines TRBV6-5 with TRBJ1-2; perhaps TRBD1 as D (5 bases). CDR1 is MNHEY and CDR2 is SVGAGI in the germline V gene. The CDR3 sequence is 14 residues long. The V end lost 0 bases, the J end lost 8 bases, and 13 bases lay between the germline ends.

This sequence joins TRBV7-2 and TRBJ1-4; TRBD1 is a possible D gene (5 bases). Germline V gives CDR1 SGHTA, CDR2 FQGNSA. This CDR3 contains 14 residues. Deletions cut 6 bases from V and 5 bases from J, with 13 bases between. Written as DNA, the CDR3 is TGTGCCAGCAGGCTAGGAGGGACCAATGAAAAACTGTTTTTT. Translated: CASRLGGTNEKLFF.